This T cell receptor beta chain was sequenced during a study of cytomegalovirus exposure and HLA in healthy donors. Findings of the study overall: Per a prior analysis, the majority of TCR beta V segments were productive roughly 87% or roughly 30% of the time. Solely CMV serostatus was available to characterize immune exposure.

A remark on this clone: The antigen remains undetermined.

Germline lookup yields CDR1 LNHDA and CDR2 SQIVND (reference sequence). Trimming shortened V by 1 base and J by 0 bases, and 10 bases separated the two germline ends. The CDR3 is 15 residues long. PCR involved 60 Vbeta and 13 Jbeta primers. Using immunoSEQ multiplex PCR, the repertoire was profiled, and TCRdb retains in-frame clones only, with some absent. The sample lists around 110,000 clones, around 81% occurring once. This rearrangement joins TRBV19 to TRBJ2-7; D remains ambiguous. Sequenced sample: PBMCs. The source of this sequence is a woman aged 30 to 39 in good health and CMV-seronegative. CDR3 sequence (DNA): TGTGCCAGTAGTATAGGAGGCGACCCCTCCTACGAGCAGTACTTC. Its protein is CASSIGGDPSYEQYF.